Following are 21 T cell receptor beta chains from one sample sequenced in a study of monozygotic twins with cystic fibrosis (TCRdb year 2021). The library was made by the immunoSEQ multiplex PCR assay. TCRdb took this table from immuneACCESS and kept in-frame rearrangements with V and J called. Such tables lack part of the clones; where checked against another copy, unresolved V genes explain under half of the gap, and the rest is unexplained. The sample has 20,000 or so clones on record, roughly 89% of them singletons. The top ten clones comprise approximately 1.3% of the sample. Sequencing input: blood. The origin of the receptors is a woman between 25 and 40 years old with cystic fibrosis.

The V call is TRBV4-3, the J call TRBJ2-2, with unresolved D. The V end was cut by 1 base, the J end by 0 bases, with 18 bases between. The CDR3 covers 19 residues. Per the germline V gene, CDR1 is LGHNA and CDR2 is YSLEER. The CDR3 DNA reads as TGCGCCAGCAGCCAAGTAATTCCGGCTTGGGGAACGAACACCGGGGAGCTGTTTTTT. This codes for CASSQVIPAWGTNTGELFF.

This clone showed up just once. Other nucleotide sequences in the sample specify the same CDR3. The chain employs TRBV7-2 and TRBJ2-7; D call uncertain. V lost 5 bases, J lost 4 bases, and 6 bases lay in between. The CDR3 loop spans 11 amino acids. Germline V gene lookup returns CDR1 SGHTA and CDR2 FQGNSA. For the CDR3, the DNA is TGTGCCAGCAGCCCAGGATACGAGCAGTACTTC. This sequence encodes CASSPGYEQYF.

The chain has TRBV19 and TRBJ2-3; 8 bases match TRBD2. The CDR3 contains 14 residues. Germline assignment: CDR1 LNHDA and CDR2 SQIVND (reference sequence). V lost 11 bases to trimming and J lost 4 bases; unmatched junction nucleotides: 11. The CDR3 DNA is TGTGCCGTCCAAGGCCTAGCGGGTGCAGATACGCAGTATTTT. This translates into CAVQGLAGADTQYF.

The chain recombines TRBV19 with TRBJ2-7; 9 bases match TRBD1. The CDR3 runs to 16 residues. Trimming took 6 bases from V and 2 from J; bases not matched to a gene: 11. Germline CDR1 is LNHDA and CDR2 is SQIVND (reference sequence). This CDR3 is CASRTTGTGNPYEQYF. In nucleotides, the CDR3 is TGTGCCAGTAGGACCACCGGGACAGGGAACCCCTACGAGCAGTACTTC.

V gene TRBV9 combines with J gene TRBJ1-1; D not certain. Germline CDR1 and CDR2: SGDLS and YYNGEE. The CDR3 spans 13 residues. The germline V and J ends were trimmed by 5 bases and 3 bases, with 11 bases remaining between them. The CDR3 DNA follows: TGTGCCAGCAGTAATAGGGCAGACACTGAAGCTTTCTTT. Its translation: CASSNRADTEAFF.

The chain links TRBV27 to TRBJ1-4, with a tentative D call TRBD1 (5 bases). The CDR3 runs 14 residues. The germline V gene encodes CDR1 MNHEY and CDR2 SMNVEV (reference sequence). Trimming removed 3 bases from V and 4 bases from J, with 9 bases in between. As DNA, the CDR3 is TGTGCCAGCAGTTTCTCGGGGGTTAATGAAAAACTGTTTTTT. Amino acid sequence: CASSFSGVNEKLFF.

The chain couples TRBV7-9 to TRBJ1-4, with TRBD1 as a possible D gene (5 bases). Germline assignment: CDR1 SEHNR and CDR2 FQNEAQ (reference sequence). V lost 5 bases, J lost 4 bases, and 17 bases lay in between. This CDR3 is built from 16 residues. The CDR3 spells CASSPASGFRNEKLFF. Written as DNA, the CDR3 is TGTGCCAGCAGCCCCGCCTCAGGGTTTCGTAATGAAAAACTGTTTTTT.

This clone was seen just once. V usage is TRBV9 and J usage is TRBJ1-1; TRBD1 might be the D (5 bases). The germline V gene has CDR1 SGDLS and CDR2 YYNGEE. The CDR3 has 16 residues. V lost 3 bases, J lost 0 bases, and 15 bases lay in between. The CDR3 sequence: CASSALLGGMNTEAFF. The CDR3 DNA reads as TGTGCCAGCAGCGCCCTTTTGGGGGGGATGAACACTGAAGCTTTCTTT.

As concerns this clone: The junction does not match germline at one end; this may be a read error. The chain uses TRBV5-1 and TRBJ2-1; D tentatively reads TRBD1 or TRBD2 (6 bases each). CDR1 is SGHRS and CDR2 is YFSETQ in the germline V gene. CDR3 length: 17 residues. This chain's CDR3 is CVSSLAGGSTTYNEQFF. CDR3 nucleotide sequence: TGCGTCAGCAGCTTGGCCGGGGGCAGTACCACCTACAATGAGCAGTTCTTC. The full variable domain, in which reference TRBV5-1 and TRBJ2-1 provide the parts outside the CDR3, is KAGVTQTPRYLIKTRGQQVTLSCSPISGHRSVSWYQQTPGQGLQFLFEYFSETQRNKGNFPGRFSGRQFSNSRSEMNVSTLELGDSALYLCVSSLAGGSTTYNEQFFGPGTRLTVL.

The chain uses TRBV28 and TRBJ1-4; D uncertain. Between the trimmed V and J ends, which lost 6 bases and 0 bases, there was a span of 11 bases. The CDR3 loop spans 15 amino acids. Germline CDR1 is MDHEN and CDR2 is SYDVKM. As DNA, the CDR3 is TGTGCCAGCAGCCCGCTTCAGGCAACTAATGAAAAACTGTTTTTT. Translation: CASSPLQATNEKLFF. Full variable domain (missing parts from reference TRBV28 and TRBJ1-4): DVKVTQSSRYLVKRTGEKVFLECVQDMDHENMFWYRQDPGLGLRLIYFSYDVKMKEKGDIPEGYSVSREKKERFSLILESASTNQTSMYLCASSPLQATNEKLFFGSGTQLSVL.

The chain combines TRBV7-2 with TRBJ1-6; TRBD1 is a possible D gene (6 bases). This CDR3 comprises 18 residues. Germline values: CDR1 SGHTA, CDR2 FQGNSA. Trimming shortened V by 4 bases and J by 9 bases, and 25 bases separated the two germline ends. The CDR3: CASSSRGHERFSSSPLHF. The CDR3 DNA is TGTGCCAGCAGCTCTCGGGGGCATGAGCGCTTTTCCAGTTCACCCCTCCACTTT. Complete variable domain (other parts from reference TRBV7-2 and TRBJ1-6): GAGVSQSPSNKVTEKGKDVELRCDPISGHTALYWYRQSLGQGLEFLIYFQGNSAPDKSGLPSDRFSAERTGGSVSTLTIQRTQQEDSAVYLCASSSRGHERFSSSPLHFGNGTRLTVT.

The rearrangement links TRBV29-1 to TRBJ2-5; D might be TRBD1 (5 bases). CDR1 is SQVTM, CDR2 ANQGSEA, per germline. The V gene lost 6 bases and the J gene lost 0 bases, with 11 bases spanning the gap. The CDR3 consists of 13 residues. The CDR3 coding sequence is TGCAGCGTCCTACAGGTCTACCAAGAGACCCAGTACTTC. This codes for CSVLQVYQETQYF.

The genes are TRBV5-1 and TRBJ1-2, with TRBD1 matching 8 bases. V dropped 3 bases and J dropped 8; count of bases not matched to a gene: 3. The length of the CDR3 is 12 residues. Germline CDR1 SGHRS, CDR2 YFSETQ. CDR3 sequence: CASSSQGVGYTF. Written as DNA, the CDR3 is TGCGCCAGCAGCTCACAGGGGGTCGGCTACACCTTC.

The chain has TRBV18 and TRBJ1-1, with D unresolved. The CDR3 totals 13 residues. Germline loops: CDR1 KGHSH, CDR2 LQKENI. Deletions cut 1 base from V and 1 base from J, with 4 bases between. CDR3 nucleotide sequence: TGTGCCAGCTCACCACGCCAGAACACTGAAGCTTTCTTT. This codes for CASSPRQNTEAFF. Full variable domain (remainder filled in from reference TRBV18 and TRBJ1-1): NAGVMQNPRHLVRRRGQEARLRCSPMKGHSHVYWYRQLPEEGLKFMVYLQKENIIDESGMPKERFSAEFPKEGPSILRIQQVVRGDSAAYFCASSPRQNTEAFFGQGTRLTVV.

The V and J genes are TRBV9 and TRBJ1-2, with D possibly being TRBD1 (6 bases). The germline V gene has CDR1 SGDLS and CDR2 YYNGEE. The CDR3 loop spans 15 amino acids. V dropped 0 bases and J dropped 8 bases, with 17 bases sitting between them. The CDR3 loop reads CASSVDSEGDGGYTF. The CDR3 bases are TGTGCCAGCAGCGTAGATTCAGAGGGGGACGGAGGCTACACCTTC.

The chain is built from TRBV19 and TRBJ1-5; D is unclear. The CDR3 has 13 residues. Germline V gene data show CDR1 as LNHDA and CDR2 as SQIVND (reference sequence). V lost 2 bases and J lost 3, with 5 bases in between. CDR3 sequence: CASSIYFNQPQHF. The DNA of the CDR3 is TGTGCCAGTAGTATATACTTCAATCAGCCCCAGCATTTT.

V and J are TRBV27 and TRBJ2-7; 9 nucleotides agree with TRBD2. The V and J ends lost 3 bases and 6 bases, in that order; junction bases with no gene match: 6. CDR3 length equals 14 residues. Per germline, CDR1 MNHEY and CDR2 SMNVEV (reference sequence). The CDR3 is CASSFASGAREQYF. CDR3 nucleotide sequence: TGTGCCAGCAGTTTCGCTAGCGGGGCCCGCGAGCAGTACTTC.

A single count supports this clone. This chain uses TRBV5-4 with TRBJ1-4, with 8 nucleotides matching TRBD1. The germline V gene has CDR1 SGHNT and CDR2 YYREEE (reference sequence). The CDR3 has 16 residues. J gave up 7 bases and V 2 bases, and 10 bases lay outside the gene matches. In nucleotides, the CDR3 is TGTGCCAGCAGCTTCGGACAGGGTGGTTTTAGTGAAAAACTGTTTTTT. This translates into CASSFGQGGFSEKLFF.

The chain recombines TRBV10-3 with TRBJ2-1; 9 nucleotides agree with TRBD1. CDR1 and CDR2 (germline): ENHRY, SYGVKD. The length of the CDR3 is 15 residues. The trim removed 0 bases at V and 9 bases at J, leaving 6 bases unmatched. The CDR3 DNA follows: TGTGCCATCAGTGAGTCGGACAGGGGAAGGAGTGAGCAGTTCTTC. Its protein product is CAISESDRGRSEQFF.

The rearrangement uses TRBV9 and TRBJ2-1; 8 bases are a match to TRBD2. The CDR3 runs to 14 residues. V gave up 2 bases and J gave up 10 bases; unmatched junction bases: 8. Germline lookup yields CDR1 SGDLS and CDR2 YYNGEE. CDR3 coding DNA: TGTGCCAGCAGCGTGGGTGGACTAGCTCGCGAGCAGTTCTTC. It specifies CASSVGGLAREQFF.

The chain has TRBV5-1 and TRBJ2-1; TRBD2 aligns across 8 bases. Germline trimming cut 7 bases from V and 10 bases from J; bases unmatched to any gene: 13. The germline CDR1 and CDR2 sequences are SGHRS and YFSETQ. The CDR3 contains 14 residues. CDR3 region: CASSGGGIYSEQFF. The CDR3 DNA is TGCGCCAGCTCTGGCGGGGGGATATATTCGGAGCAGTTCTTC.